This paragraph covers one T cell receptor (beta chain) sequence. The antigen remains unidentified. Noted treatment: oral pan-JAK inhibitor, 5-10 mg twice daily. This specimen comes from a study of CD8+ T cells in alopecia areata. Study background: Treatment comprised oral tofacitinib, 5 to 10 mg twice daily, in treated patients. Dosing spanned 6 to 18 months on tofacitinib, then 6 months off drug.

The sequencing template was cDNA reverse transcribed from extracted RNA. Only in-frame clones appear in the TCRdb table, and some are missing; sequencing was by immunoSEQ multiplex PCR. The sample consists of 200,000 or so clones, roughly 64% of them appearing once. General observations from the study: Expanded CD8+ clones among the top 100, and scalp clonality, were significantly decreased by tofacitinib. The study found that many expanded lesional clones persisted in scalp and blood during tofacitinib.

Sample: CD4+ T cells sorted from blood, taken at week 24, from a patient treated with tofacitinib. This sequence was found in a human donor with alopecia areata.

CDR3 coding DNA: TGCGCCAGCAGCTTGCCAGCGGGGGAATTTGATGAGCAGTTCTTC. As protein: CASSLPAGEFDEQFF. This chain links TRBV5-1 with TRBJ2-1; 8 bases line up with TRBD2. J lost 8 bases, V lost 1 base, and 8 bases had no gene match. This CDR3 comprises 15 residues. Germline loops: CDR1 SGHRS, CDR2 YFSETQ.